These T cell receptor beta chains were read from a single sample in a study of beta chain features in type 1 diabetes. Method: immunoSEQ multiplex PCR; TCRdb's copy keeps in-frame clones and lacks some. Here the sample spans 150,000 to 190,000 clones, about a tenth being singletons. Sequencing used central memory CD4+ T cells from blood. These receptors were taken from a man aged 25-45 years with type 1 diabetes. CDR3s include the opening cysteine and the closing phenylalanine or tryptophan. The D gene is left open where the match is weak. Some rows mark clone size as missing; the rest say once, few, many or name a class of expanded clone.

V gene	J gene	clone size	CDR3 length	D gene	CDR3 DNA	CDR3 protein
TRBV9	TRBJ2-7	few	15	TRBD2	TGTGCCAGCAGCACGACTAGCGGGAACTCCTACGAGCAGTACTTC	CASSTTSGNSYEQYF
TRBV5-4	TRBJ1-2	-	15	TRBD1	TGTGCCAGCAGCATAGGGGACAGTTCCTACTATGGCTACACCTTC	CASSIGDSSYYGYTF
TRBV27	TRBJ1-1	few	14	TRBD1	TGTGCCAGCAGTAAAGGGGACAGAAGCACTGAAGCTTTCTTT	CASSKGDRSTEAFF
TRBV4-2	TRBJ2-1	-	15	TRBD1	TGTGCCAGCAGCCAAGGGACAGGACTCTACAATGAGCAGTTCTTC	CASSQGTGLYNEQFF
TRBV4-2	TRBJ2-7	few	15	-	TGTGCCAGCAGCCTCGCCGCTGGGACATCCTACGAGCAGTACTTC	CASSLAAGTSYEQYF
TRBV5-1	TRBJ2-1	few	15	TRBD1	TGCGCCAGCAGCCCGGGACAGGGGTCCTACAATGAGCAGTTCTTC	CASSPGQGSYNEQFF
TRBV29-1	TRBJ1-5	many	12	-	TGCAGCGTTGTATCTGGCAATCAGCCCCAGCATTTT	CSVVSGNQPQHF
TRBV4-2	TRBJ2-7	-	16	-	TGTGCCAGCAGCCAAGATTTGGGCGGGCTACCCTACGAGCAGTACTTC	CASSQDLGGLPYEQYF
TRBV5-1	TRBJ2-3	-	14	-	TGTGCCAGCAGCTTGGACCTGCTAACAGATACGCAGTATTTT	CASSLDLLTDTQYF
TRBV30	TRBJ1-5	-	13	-	TGTGCCTGGAGCCCTTCTACGGATCAGCCCCAGCATTTT	CAWSPSTDQPQHF
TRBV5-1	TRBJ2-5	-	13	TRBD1	TGCGCCAGTACGACGGGACAGCTTGAGACCCAGTACTTC	CASTTGQLETQYF
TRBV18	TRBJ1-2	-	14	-	TGTGCCAGCTCAGAAACCCGGGGTGACTATGGCTACACCTTC	CASSETRGDYGYTF
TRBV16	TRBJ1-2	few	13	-	TGTGCCAGCAGCCAACAGGTTTTTGGAGGCTACACCTTC	CASSQQVFGGYTF
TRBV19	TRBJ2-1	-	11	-	TGTGCCAGTAGTTGGGACTCGGAGCAGTTCTTC	CASSWDSEQFF
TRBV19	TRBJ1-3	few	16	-	TGTGCCAGTACCAACTTCGGGACTTCTCCTGGAAACACCATATATTTT	CASTNFGTSPGNTIYF
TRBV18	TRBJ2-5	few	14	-	TGTGCCAGCTCACCACCTCTAGGGGCCGGGACCCAGTACTTC	CASSPPLGAGTQYF
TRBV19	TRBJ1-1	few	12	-	TGTGCCAGTAGACAGTACAACACTGAAGCTTTCTTT	CASRQYNTEAFF
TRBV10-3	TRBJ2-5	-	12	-	TGTGCCATCGGCAGGCCCCAGGAGACCCAGTACTTC	CAIGRPQETQYF
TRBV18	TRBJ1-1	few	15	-	TGTGCCAGCTCACCCGTGCTTACAGGCGGCACTGAAGCTTTCTTT	CASSPVLTGGTEAFF
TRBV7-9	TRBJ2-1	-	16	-	TGTGCCAGCACCTCACCAGGATTTAGAACCTACAATGAGCAGTTCTTC	CASTSPGFRTYNEQFF
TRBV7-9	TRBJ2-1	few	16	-	TGTGCCAGCAGCTTAGATGGCTCCCGCTCCTACAATGAGCAGTTCTTC	CASSLDGSRSYNEQFF
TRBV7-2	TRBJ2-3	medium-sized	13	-	TGTGCCAGCAGCGGCTGGACTGGGGATACGCAGTATTTT	CASSGWTGDTQYF
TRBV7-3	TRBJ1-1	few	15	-	TGTGCCAGCAGCCAAAACCCGGGACAAGGCTCTGAAGCTTTCTTT	CASSQNPGQGSEAFF
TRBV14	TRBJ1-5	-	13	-	TGTGCCAGCAGCCAAGATCACAACCAGCCCCAGCATTTT	CASSQDHNQPQHF
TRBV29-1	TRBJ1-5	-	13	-	TGCAGCGTTGGCTTCGGTTCCAATCAGCCCCAGCATTTT	CSVGFGSNQPQHF
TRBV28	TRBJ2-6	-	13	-	TGTGCCAGCGAGATACCCGGGGCCAACGTCCTGACTTTC	CASEIPGANVLTF
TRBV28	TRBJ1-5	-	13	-	TGTGCCAGCACCAAAGGAGCCTATCAGCCCCAGCATTTT	CASTKGAYQPQHF
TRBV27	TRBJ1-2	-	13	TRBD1	TGTGCCAGCAGTTCCGTTACAGGGGGAGGCTACACCTTC	CASSSVTGGGYTF
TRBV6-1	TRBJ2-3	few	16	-	TGTGCCAGCAGTGAAGATCGCGGGATCGCGACAGATACGCAGTATTTT	CASSEDRGIATDTQYF
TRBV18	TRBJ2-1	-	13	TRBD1	TGTGCCAGCTCACCGACAGGGGACAATGAGCAGTTCTTC	CASSPTGDNEQFF
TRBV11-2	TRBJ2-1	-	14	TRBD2	TGTGCCAGCAACCCGGGACTAGGGGTCTATGAGCAGTTCTTC	CASNPGLGVYEQFF
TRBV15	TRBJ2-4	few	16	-	TGTGCCACCAGCAGAGATGGCGGGGCGGCCAAAAACATTCAGTACTTC	CATSRDGGAAKNIQYF
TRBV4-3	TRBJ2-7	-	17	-	TGCGCCAGCAGCCAAGATTACGCCCAGGACAGCCTACATTGGCAGTACTTC	CASSQDYAQDSLHWQYF
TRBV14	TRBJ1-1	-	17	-	TGTGCCAGCAGCCAAGAGAACGCCAGGACAATGAACACTGAAGCTTTCTTT	CASSQENARTMNTEAFF
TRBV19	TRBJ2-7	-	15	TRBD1	TGTGCCAGTAGTATCGCCCCCGACAGGGCCTACGAGCAGTACTTC	CASSIAPDRAYEQYF
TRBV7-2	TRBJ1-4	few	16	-	TGTGCCAGCAGCTTACAGGGGTCCACAACTAATGAAAAACTGTTTTTT	CASSLQGSTTNEKLFF
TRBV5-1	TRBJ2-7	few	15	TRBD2	TGCGCCAGCAGCCCCCTTAGCGGGAGTATCTACGAGCAGTACTTC	CASSPLSGSIYEQYF
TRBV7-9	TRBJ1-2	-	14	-	TGTGCCAGCAGCTTAAGAACAGGGTCTCAAGGCTACACCTTC	CASSLRTGSQGYTF
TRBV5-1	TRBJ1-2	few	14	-	TGCGCCAGCAGCTTGCCTAGGGAGGACTATGGCTACACCTTC	CASSLPREDYGYTF
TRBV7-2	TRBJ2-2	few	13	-	TGTGCCAGCAGCTTCCGGAGCACCGGGGAGCTGTTTTTT	CASSFRSTGELFF
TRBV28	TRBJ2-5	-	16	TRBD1	TGTGCCAGCAGTTTCTGGGGCCAGGGGGCTGAAAAGACCCAGTACTTC	CASSFWGQGAEKTQYF
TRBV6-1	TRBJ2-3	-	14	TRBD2	TGTGCCGTTAGAAGCGGGAGTGGGGGAGATACGCAGTATTTT	CAVRSGSGGDTQYF
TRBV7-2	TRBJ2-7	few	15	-	TGTGCCAGCAGCTTAGGTGGCCGCCCTGTCTACGAGCAGTACTTC	CASSLGGRPVYEQYF
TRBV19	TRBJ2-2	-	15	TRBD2	TGTGCCAGTAGCCGGGGACTAGCGGACACCGGGGAGCTGTTTTTT	CASSRGLADTGELFF
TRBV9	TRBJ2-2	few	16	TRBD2	TGTGCCAGCAGCGTAGCACTAGCGGGAGATACCGGGGAGCTGTTTTTT	CASSVALAGDTGELFF
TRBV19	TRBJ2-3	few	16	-	TGTGCCAGCACCCTGGTTTGGGCTAGCGCCACAGATACGCAGTATTTT	CASTLVWASATDTQYF
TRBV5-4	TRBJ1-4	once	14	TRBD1	TGTGCCAGCAGCTTCCAGGGACAGCAAAAAGGACTGTTTTTT	CASSFQGQQKGLFF
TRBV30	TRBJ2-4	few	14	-	TGTGCCTGGAGTCGTGGAGGGAGCGGAAACATTCAGTACTTC	CAWSRGGSGNIQYF
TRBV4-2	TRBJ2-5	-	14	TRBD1	TGTGCCAGCAGCTTGACAGGGGGTCAAGAGACCCAGTACTTC	CASSLTGGQETQYF